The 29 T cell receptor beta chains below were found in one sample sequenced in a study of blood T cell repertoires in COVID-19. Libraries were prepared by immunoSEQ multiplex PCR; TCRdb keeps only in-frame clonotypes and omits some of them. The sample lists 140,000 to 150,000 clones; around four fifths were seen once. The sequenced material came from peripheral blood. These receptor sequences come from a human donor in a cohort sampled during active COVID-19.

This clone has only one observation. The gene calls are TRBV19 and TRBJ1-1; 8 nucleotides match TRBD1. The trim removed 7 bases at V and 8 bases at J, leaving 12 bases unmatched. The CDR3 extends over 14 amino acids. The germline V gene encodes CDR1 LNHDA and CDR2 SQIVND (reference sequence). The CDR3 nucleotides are TGTGCCAGTATCCTAGGACAGGGCCTGGCGGAAGCTTTCTTT. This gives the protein CASILGQGLAEAFF.

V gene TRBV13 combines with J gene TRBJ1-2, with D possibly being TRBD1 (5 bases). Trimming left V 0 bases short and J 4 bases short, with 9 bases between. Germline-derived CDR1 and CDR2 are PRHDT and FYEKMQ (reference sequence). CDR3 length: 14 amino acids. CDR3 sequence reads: CASSLGGQGYGYTF. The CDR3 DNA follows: TGTGCCAGCAGCTTAGGCGGGCAGGGCTATGGCTACACCTTC.

DNA of the CDR3: TGTGCCATCAGTGATTCTAGCGGGAGCAGGCATGAGCAGTTCTTC. Its translation: CAISDSSGSRHEQFF. The chain has TRBV10-3 and TRBJ2-1; 10 bases are shared with TRBD2. This CDR3 has 15 residues. The germline gives CDR1 ENHRY, CDR2 SYGVKD. After removal of 3 bases from V and 8 bases from J, the junction contained 7 bases not matched to a gene.

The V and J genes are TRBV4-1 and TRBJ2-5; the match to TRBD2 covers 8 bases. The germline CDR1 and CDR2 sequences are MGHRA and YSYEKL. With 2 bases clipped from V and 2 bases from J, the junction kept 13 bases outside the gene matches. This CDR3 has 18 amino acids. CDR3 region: CASSQPRGEAGGQETQYF. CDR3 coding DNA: TGCGCCAGCAGCCAACCCCGGGGGGAGGCGGGGGGTCAAGAGACCCAGTACTTC.

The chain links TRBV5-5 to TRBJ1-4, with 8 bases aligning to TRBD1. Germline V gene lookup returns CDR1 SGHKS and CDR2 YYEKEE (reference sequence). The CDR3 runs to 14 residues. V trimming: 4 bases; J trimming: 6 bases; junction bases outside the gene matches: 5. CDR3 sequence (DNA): TGTGCCAGCAGCCACAGGGGGGAAGATGAAAAACTGTTTTTT. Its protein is CASSHRGEDEKLFF. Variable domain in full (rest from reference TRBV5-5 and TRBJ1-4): DAGVTQSPTHLIKTRGQQVTLRCSPISGHKSVSWYQQVLGQGPQFIFQYYEKEERGRGNFPDRFSARQFPNYSSELNVNALLLGDSALYLCASSHRGEDEKLFFGSGTQLSVL.

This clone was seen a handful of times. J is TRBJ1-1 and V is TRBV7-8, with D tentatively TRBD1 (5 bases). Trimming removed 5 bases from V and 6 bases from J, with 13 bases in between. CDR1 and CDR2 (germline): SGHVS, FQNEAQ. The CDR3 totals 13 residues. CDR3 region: CASSQRQLPEAFF. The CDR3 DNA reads TGTGCCAGCAGCCAAAGACAGCTACCTGAAGCTTTCTTT. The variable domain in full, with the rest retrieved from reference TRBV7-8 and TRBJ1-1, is GAGVSQSPRYKVAKRGQDVALRCDPISGHVSLFWYQQALGQGPEFLTYFQNEAQLDKSGLPSDRFFAERPEGSVSTLKIQRTQQEDSAVYLCASSQRQLPEAFFGQGTRLTVV.

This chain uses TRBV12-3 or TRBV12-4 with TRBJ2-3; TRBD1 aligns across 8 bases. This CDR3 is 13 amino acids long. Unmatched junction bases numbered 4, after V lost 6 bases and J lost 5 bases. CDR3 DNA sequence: TGTGCCAGCAGCCAGGGGGCGGGAGATACGCAGTATTTT. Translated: CASSQGAGDTQYF.

The CDR3 spells CASSGPGDRNNEQFF. DNA for the CDR3: TGTGCCAGCAGCGGCCCGGGGGACAGGAACAATGAGCAGTTCTTC. The chain joins TRBV2 to TRBJ2-1, with TRBD1 identical over 8 bases. The V gene's germline CDR1 is SNHLY and CDR2 FYNNEI. This CDR3 is 15 amino acids long. With 6 bases clipped from V and 5 bases from J, the junction kept 9 bases outside the gene matches. The variable domain in full, with the rest retrieved from reference TRBV2 and TRBJ2-1, is EPEVTQTPSHQVTQMGQEVILRCVPISNHLYFYWYRQILGQKVEFLVSFYNNEISEKSEIFDDQFSVERPDGSNFTLKIRSTKLEDSAMYFCASSGPGDRNNEQFFGPGTRLTVL.

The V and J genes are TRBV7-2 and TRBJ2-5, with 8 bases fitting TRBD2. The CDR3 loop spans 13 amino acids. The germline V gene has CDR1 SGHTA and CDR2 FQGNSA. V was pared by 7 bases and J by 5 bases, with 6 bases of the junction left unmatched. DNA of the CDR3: TGTGCCAGCATCCGGGGGGGGAGGGAGACCCAGTACTTC. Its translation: CASIRGGRETQYF.

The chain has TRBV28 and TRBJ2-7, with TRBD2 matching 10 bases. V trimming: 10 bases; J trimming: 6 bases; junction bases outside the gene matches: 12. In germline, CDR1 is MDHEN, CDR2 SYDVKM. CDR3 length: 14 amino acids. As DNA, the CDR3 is TGTGCCACGGAGAGAGTCAGCGGGGGGGCCGAGCAGTACTTC. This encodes CATERVSGGAEQYF.

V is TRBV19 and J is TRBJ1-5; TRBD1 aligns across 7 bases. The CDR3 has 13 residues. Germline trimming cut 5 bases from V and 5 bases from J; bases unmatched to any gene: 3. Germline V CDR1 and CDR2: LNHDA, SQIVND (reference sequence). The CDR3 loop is CASSLQGDQPQHF. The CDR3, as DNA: TGTGCCAGTAGTCTCCAGGGGGATCAGCCCCAGCATTTT.

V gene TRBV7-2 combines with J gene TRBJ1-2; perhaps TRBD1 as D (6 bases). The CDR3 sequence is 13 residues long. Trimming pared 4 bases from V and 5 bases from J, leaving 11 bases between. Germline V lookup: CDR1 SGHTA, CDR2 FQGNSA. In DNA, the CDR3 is TGTGCCAGCAGCTGGAGACAGGCTTATGGCTACACCTTC. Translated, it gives CASSWRQAYGYTF.

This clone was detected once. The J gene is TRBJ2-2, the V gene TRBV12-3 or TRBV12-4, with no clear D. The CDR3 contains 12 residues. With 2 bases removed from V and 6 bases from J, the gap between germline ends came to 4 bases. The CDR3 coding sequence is TGTGCCAGCAGTTTAAGCCCCGGGGAGCTGTTTTTT. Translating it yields CASSLSPGELFF.

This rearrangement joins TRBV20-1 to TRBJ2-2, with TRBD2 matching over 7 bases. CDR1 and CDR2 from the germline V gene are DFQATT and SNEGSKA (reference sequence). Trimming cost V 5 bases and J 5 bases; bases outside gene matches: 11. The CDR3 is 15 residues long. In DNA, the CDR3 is TGCAGTGCTCGTGCCGGGGGAGGGATTACCGGGGAGCTGTTTTTT. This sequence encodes CSARAGGGITGELFF.

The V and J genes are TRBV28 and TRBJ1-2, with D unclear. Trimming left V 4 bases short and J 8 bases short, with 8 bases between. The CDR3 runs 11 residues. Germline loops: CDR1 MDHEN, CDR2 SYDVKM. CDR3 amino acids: CASSSPSGYTF. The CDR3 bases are TGTGCCAGCAGTTCCCCCTCGGGCTACACCTTC.

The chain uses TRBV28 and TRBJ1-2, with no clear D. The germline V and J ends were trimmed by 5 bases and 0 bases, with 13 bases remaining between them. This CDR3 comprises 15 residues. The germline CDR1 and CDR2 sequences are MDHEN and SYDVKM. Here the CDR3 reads CASSPLGPTNYGYTF. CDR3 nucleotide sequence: TGTGCCAGCAGTCCCTTGGGCCCGACTAACTATGGCTACACCTTC.

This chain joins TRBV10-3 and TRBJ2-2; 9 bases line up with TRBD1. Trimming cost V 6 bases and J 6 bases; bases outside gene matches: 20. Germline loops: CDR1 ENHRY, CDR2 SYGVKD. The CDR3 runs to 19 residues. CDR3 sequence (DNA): TGTGCCATCAGCATATCACGGGACAGGGCAAGCTCGGAAGCCGGGGAGCTGTTTTTT. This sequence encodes CAISISRDRASSEAGELFF.

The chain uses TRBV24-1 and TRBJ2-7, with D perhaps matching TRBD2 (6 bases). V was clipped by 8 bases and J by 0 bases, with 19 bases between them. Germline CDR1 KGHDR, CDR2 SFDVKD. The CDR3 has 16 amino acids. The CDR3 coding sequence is TGTGCCACCAATATTACCCGGGACTCTAGCTCCTACGAGCAGTACTTC. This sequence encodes CATNITRDSSSYEQYF.

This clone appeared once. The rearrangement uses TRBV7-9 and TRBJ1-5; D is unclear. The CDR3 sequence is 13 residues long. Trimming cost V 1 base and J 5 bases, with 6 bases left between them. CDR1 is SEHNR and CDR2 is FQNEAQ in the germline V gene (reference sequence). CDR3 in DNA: TGTGCCAGCAGCTTAGGGGGAGATCAGCCCCAGCATTTT. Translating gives CASSLGGDQPQHF. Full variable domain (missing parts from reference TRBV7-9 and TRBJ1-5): DTGVSQNPRHKITKRGQNVTFRCDPISEHNRLYWYRQTLGQGPEFLTYFQNEAQLEKSRLLSDRFSAERPKGSFSTLEIQRTEQGDSAMYLCASSLGGDQPQHFGDGTRLSIL.

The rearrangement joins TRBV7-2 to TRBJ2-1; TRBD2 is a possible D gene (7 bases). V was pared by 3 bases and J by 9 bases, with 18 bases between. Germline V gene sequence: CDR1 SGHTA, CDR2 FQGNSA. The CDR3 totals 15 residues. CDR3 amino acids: CASSLGGALASEQFF. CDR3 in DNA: TGTGCCAGCAGCTTGGGGGGGGCCCTAGCTAGTGAGCAGTTCTTC.

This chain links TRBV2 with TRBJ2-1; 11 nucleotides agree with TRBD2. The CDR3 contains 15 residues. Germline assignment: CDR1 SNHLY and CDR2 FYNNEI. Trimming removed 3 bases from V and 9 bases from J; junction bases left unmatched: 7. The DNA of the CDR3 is TGTGCCAGCAGTGAGAATAGCGGGAGGGCTCGTGAGCAGTTCTTC. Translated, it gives CASSENSGRAREQFF.

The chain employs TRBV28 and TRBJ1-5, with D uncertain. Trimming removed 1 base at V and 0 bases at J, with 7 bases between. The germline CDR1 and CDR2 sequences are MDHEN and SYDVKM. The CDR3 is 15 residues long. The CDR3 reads CASSLLSDSNQPQHF. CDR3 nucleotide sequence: TGTGCCAGCAGTTTATTGAGCGATAGCAATCAGCCCCAGCATTTT.

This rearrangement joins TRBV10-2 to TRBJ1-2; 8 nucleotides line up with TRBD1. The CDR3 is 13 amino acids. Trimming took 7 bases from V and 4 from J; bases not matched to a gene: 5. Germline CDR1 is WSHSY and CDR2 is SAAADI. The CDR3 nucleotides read TGCGCCAGCAATACAGGGGGTTCCTATGGCTACACCTTC. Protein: CASNTGGSYGYTF.

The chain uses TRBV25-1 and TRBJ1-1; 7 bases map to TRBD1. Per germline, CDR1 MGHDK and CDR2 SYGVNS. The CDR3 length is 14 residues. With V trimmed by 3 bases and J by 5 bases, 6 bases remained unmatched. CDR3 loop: CASSENRGGTEAFF. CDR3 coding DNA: TGTGCCAGCAGTGAGAACAGGGGTGGGACTGAAGCTTTCTTT.

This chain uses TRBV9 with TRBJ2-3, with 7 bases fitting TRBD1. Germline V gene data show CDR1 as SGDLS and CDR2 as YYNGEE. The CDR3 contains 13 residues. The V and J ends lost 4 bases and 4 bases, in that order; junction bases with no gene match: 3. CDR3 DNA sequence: TGTGCCAGCAGCTATCAGGGGGCAGATACGCAGTATTTT. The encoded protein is CASSYQGADTQYF. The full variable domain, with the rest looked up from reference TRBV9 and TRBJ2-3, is DSGVTQTPKHLITATGQRVTLRCSPRSGDLSVYWYQQSLDQGLQFLIQYYNGEERAKGNILERFSAQQFPDLHSELNLSSLELGDSALYFCASSYQGADTQYFGPGTRLTVL.

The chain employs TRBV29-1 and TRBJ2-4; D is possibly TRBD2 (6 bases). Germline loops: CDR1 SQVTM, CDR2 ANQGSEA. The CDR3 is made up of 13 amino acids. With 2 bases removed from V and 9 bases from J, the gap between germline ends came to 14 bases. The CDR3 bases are TGCAGCGTTGAAAAATCCGAGGAGGGCATTCAGTACTTC. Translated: CSVEKSEEGIQYF.

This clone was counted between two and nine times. The CDR3 region is CAWTVRGQGREKLFF. As DNA, the CDR3 is TGTGCCTGGACGGTCCGAGGACAGGGCCGTGAAAAACTGTTTTTT. The chain uses TRBV30 and TRBJ1-4; 8 nucleotides line up with TRBD1. The CDR3 has 15 residues. CDR1 GTSNPN and CDR2 SVGIG come from the germline V gene (reference sequence). The V gene end was trimmed by 4 bases and the J gene end by 7 bases; junction bases not matched to a gene: 11.

The DNA for the CDR3 is TGTGCCAGCAGCGCCCCTACGCTTACCCGCAATCAGCCCCAGCATTTT. Protein sequence: CASSAPTLTRNQPQHF. The chain links TRBV6-6 to TRBJ1-5; D is unclear. Germline CDR1 and CDR2: MNHNY and SVGAGI (reference sequence). V dropped 6 bases and J dropped 2 bases, with 17 bases sitting between them. The CDR3 runs to 16 residues.

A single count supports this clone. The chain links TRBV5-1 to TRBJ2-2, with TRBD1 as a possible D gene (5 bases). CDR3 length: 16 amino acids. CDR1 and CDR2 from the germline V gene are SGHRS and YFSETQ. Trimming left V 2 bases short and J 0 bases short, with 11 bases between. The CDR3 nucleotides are TGCGCCAGCAGCTTAGACAGCGTTTCGAACACCGGGGAGCTGTTTTTT. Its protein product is CASSLDSVSNTGELFF.